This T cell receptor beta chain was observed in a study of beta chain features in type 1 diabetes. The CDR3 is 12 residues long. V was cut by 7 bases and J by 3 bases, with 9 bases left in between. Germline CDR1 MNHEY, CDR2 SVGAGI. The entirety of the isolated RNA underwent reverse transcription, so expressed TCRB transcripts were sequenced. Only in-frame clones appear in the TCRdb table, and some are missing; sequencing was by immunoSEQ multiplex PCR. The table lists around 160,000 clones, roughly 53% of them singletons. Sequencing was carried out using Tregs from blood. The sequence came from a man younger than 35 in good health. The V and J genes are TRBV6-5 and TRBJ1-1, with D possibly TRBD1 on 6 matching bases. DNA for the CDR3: TGTGCCAGCAAGGACAGCTACACTGAAGCTTTCTTT. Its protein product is CASKDSYTEAFF.